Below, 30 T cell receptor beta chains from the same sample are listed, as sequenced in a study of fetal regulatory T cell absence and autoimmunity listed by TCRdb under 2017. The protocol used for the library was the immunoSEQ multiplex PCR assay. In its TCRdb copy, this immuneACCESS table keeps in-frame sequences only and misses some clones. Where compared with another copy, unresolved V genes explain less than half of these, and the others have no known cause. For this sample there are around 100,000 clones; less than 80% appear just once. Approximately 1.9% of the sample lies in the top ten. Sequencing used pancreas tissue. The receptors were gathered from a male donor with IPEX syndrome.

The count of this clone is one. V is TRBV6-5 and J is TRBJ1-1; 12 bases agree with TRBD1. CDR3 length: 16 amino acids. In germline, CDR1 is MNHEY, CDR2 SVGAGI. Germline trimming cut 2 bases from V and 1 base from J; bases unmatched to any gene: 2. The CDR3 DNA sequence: TGTGCCAGCAGTTACCGGGACAGGGGGCGGAACACTGAAGCTTTCTTT. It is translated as CASSYRDRGRNTEAFF.

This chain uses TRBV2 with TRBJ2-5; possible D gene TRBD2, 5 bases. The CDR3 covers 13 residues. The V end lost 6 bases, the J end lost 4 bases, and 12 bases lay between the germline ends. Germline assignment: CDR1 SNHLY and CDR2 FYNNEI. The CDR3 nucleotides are TGTGCCAGCAGCGGGGAACTAGTAGAGACCCAGTACTTC. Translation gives CASSGELVETQYF.

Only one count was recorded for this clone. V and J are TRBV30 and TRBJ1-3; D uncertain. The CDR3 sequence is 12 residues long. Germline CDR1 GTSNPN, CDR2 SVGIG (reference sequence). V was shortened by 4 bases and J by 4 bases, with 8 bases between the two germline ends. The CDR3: CAWNLGGNTIYF. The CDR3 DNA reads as TGTGCCTGGAATTTGGGAGGAAACACCATATATTTT.

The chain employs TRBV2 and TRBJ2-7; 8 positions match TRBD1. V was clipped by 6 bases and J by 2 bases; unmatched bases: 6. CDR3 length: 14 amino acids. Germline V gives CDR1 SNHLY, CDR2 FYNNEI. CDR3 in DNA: TGTGCCAGCAGGGGGGCAGGGGGCACCTACGAGCAGTACTTC. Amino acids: CASRGAGGTYEQYF.

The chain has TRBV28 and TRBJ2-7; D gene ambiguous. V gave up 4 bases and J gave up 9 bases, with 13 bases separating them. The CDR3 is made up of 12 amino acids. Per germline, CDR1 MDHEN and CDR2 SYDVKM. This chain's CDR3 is CASSYPHPTQYF. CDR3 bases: TGTGCCAGCAGTTATCCCCACCCGACGCAGTACTTC.

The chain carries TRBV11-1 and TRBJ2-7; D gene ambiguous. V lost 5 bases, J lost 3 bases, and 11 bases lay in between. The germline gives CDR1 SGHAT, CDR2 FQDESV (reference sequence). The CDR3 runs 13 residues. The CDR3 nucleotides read TGTGCCAGCAGCCCCCTATCCGTCTACGAGCAGTACTTC. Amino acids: CASSPLSVYEQYF. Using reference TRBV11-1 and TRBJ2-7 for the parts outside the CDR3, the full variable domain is EAEVAQSPRYKITEKSQAVAFWCDPISGHATLYWYRQILGQGPELLVQFQDESVVDDSQLPKDRFSAERLKGVDSTLKIQPAELGDSAMYLCASSPLSVYEQYFGPGTRLTVT.

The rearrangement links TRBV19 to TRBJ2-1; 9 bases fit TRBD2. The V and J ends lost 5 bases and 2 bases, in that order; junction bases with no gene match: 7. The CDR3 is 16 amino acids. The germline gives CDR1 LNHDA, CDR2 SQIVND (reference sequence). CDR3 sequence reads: CASSLIAGDPYNEQFF. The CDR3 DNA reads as TGTGCCAGTAGTCTCATAGCGGGAGACCCCTACAATGAGCAGTTCTTC.

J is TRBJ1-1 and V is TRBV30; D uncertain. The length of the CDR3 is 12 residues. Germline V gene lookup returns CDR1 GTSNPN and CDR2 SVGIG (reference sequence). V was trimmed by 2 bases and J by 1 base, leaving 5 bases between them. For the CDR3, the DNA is TGTGCCTGGAGTAGATCGAACACTGAAGCTTTCTTT. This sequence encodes CAWSRSNTEAFF.

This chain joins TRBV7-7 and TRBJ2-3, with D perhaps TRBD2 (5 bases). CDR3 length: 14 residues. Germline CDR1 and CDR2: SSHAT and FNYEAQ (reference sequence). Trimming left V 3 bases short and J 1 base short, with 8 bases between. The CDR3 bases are TGTGCCAGCAGCTTCGCCGGGGGCACAGATACGCAGTATTTT. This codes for CASSFAGGTDTQYF.

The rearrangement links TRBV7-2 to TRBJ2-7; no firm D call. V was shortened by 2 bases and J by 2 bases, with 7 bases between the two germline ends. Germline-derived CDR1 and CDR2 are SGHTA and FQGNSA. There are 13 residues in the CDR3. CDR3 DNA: TGTGCCAGCAGCTTACCCCCCACCTACGAGCAGTACTTC. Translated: CASSLPPTYEQYF.

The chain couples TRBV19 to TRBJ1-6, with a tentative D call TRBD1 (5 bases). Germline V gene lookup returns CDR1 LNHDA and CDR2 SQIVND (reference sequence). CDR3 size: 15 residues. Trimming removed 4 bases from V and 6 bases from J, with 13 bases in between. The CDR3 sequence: CASSTLAGPNSPLHF. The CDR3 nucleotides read TGTGCCAGTAGTACCCTCGCAGGGCCTAATTCACCCCTCCACTTT. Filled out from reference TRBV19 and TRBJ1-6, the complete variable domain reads DGGITQSPKYLFRKEGQNVTLSCEQNLNHDAMYWYRQDPGQGLRLIYYSQIVNDFQKGDIAEGYSVSREKKESFPLTVTSAQKNPTAFYLCASSTLAGPNSPLHFGNGTRLTVT.

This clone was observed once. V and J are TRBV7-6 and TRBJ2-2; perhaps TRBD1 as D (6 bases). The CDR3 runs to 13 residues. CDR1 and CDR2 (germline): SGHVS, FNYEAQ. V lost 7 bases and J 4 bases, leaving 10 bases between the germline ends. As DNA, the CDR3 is TGTGCCAGCACCGACAGGATCACCGGGGAGCTGTTTTTT. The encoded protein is CASTDRITGELFF.

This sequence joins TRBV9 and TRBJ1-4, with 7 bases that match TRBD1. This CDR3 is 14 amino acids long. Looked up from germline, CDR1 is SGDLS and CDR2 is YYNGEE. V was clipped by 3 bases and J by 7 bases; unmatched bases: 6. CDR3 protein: CASSASGTVEKLFF. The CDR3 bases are TGTGCCAGCAGCGCCTCCGGGACAGTTGAAAAACTGTTTTTT.

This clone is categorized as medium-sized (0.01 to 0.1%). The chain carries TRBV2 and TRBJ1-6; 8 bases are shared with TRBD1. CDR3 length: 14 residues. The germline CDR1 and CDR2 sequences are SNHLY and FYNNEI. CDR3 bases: TGTGGTACTAAGTGGACAGGGAGAAATTCACCCCTCCACTTT. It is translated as CGTKWTGRNSPLHF.

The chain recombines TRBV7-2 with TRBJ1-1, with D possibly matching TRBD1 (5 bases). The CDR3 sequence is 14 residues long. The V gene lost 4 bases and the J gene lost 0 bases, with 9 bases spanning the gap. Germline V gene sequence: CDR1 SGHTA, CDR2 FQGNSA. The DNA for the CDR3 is TGTGCCAGCAGCTACATGACAGTGAACACTGAAGCTTTCTTT. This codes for CASSYMTVNTEAFF.

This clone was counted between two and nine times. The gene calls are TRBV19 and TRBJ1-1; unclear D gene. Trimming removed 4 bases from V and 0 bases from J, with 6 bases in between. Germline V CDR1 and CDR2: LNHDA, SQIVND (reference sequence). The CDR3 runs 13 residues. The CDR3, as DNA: TGTGCCAGTAGTAGACAAATGAACACTGAAGCTTTCTTT. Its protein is CASSRQMNTEAFF.

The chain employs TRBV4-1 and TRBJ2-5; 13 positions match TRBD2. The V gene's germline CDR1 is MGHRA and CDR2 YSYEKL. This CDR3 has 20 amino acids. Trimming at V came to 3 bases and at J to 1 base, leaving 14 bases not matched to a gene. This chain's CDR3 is CASSQFPPGTSGILQETQYF. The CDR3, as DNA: TGCGCCAGCAGCCAGTTTCCCCCTGGGACTAGCGGGATCCTCCAAGAGACCCAGTACTTC.

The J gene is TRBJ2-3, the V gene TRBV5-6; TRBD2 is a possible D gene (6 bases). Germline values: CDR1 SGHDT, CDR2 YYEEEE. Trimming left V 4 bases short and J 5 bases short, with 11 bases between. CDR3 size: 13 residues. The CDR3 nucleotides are TGTGCCAGCAGCACTGGGGGAGGAGATACGCAGTATTTT. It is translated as CASSTGGGDTQYF.

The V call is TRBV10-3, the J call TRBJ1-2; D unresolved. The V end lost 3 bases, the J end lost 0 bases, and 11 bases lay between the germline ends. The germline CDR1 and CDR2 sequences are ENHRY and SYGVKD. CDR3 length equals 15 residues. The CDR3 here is CAISDRPVSNYGYTF. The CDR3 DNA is TGTGCCATCAGTGATCGGCCAGTATCTAACTATGGCTACACCTTC.

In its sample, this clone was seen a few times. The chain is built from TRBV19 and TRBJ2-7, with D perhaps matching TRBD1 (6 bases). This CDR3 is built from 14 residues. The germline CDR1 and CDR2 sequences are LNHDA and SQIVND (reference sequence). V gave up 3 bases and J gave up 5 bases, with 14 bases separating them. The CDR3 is CASSISRGFHEQYF. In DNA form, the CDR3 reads TGTGCCAGTAGTATCAGCAGGGGCTTCCACGAGCAGTACTTC.

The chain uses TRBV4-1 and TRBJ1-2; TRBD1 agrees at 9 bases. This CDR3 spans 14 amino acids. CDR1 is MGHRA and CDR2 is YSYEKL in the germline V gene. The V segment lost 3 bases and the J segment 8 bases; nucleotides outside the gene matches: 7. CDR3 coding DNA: TGCGCCAGCAGCCAGATAAACAGGGGGCGAGGCTACACCTTC. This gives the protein CASSQINRGRGYTF.

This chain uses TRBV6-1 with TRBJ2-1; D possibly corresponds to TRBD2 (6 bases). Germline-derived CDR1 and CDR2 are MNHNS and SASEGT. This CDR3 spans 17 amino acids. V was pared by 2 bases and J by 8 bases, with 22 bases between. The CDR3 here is CASSETTGGRVRDEQFF. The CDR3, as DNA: TGTGCCAGCAGTGAAACAACTGGAGGGCGGGTAAGGGATGAGCAGTTCTTC.

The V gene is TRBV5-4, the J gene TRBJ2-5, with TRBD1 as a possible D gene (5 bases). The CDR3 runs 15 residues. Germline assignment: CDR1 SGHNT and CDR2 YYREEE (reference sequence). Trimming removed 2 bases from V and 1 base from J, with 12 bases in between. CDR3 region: CASSLETAPQETQYF. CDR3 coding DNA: TGTGCCAGCAGCTTAGAGACAGCGCCCCAAGAGACCCAGTACTTC. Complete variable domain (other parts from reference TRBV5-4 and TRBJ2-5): ETGVTQSPTHLIKTRGQQVTLRCSSQSGHNTVSWYQQALGQGPQFIFQYYREEENGRGNFPPRFSGLQFPNYSSELNVNALELDDSALYLCASSLETAPQETQYFGPGTRLLVL.

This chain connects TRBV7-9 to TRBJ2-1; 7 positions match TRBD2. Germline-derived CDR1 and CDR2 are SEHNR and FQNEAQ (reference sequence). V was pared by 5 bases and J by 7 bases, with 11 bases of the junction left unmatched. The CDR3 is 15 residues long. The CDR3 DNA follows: TGTGCCAGCAGCAGCTTGAGCGGGATACGGAATGAGCAGTTCTTC. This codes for CASSSLSGIRNEQFF.

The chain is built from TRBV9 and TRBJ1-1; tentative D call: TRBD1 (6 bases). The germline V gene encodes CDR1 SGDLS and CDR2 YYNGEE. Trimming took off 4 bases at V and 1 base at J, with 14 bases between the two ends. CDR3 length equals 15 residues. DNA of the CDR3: TGTGCCAGCAGCCCCACCATGACAGGGAACACTGAAGCTTTCTTT. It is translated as CASSPTMTGNTEAFF.

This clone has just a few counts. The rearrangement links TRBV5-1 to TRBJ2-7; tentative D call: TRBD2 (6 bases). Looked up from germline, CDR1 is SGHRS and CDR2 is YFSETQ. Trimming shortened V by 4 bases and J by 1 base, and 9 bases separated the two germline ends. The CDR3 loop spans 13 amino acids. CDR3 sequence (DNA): TGCGCCAGCAGCCCTGGACTATCCTACGAGCAGTACTTC. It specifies CASSPGLSYEQYF.

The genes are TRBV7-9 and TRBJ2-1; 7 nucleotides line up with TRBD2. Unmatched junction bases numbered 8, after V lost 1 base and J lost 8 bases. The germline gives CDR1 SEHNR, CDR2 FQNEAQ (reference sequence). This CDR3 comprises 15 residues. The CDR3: CASSLDAGDSHEQFF. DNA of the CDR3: TGTGCCAGCAGCTTAGACGCGGGAGATAGCCATGAGCAGTTCTTC.

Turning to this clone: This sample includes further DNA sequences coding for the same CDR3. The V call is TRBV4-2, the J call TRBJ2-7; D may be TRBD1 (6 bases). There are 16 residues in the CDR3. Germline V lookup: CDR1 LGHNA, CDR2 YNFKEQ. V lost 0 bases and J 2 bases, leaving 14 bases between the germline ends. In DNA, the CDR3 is TGTGCCAGCAGCCAAGACTTGGACAGACTTACCTACGAGCAGTACTTC. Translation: CASSQDLDRLTYEQYF.

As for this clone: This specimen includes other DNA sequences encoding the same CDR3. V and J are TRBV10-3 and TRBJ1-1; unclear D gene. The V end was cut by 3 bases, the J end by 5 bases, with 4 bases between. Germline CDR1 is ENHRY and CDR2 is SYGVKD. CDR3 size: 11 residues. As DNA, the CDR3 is TGTGCCATCAGTGAAGGGACTGAAGCTTTCTTT. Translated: CAISEGTEAFF.

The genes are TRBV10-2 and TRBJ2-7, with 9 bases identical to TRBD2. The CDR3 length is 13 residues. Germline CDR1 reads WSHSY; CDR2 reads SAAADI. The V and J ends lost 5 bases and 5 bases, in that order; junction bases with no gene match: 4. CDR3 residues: CASSSGGNHEQYF. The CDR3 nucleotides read TGCGCCAGCAGTAGCGGGGGGAATCACGAGCAGTACTTC.